The clone carrying this T cell receptor (beta chain) was seen more than once but under ten times. Its specificity is not known. V was cut by 7 bases and J by 6 bases, with 10 bases left in between. Germline CDR1 is SNHLY and CDR2 is FYNNEI. The CDR3 loop spans 12 amino acids. The data belong to a study of metastatic and nonmetastatic thyroid tumors. Looking at the study overall: For malignant and benign thyroid patients, tumor or nodule tissue and blood were the sources whose repertoires were compared. General study findings and limits: TCR beta diversity was reportedly significantly higher in malignant thyroid tumors than benign nodules, in blood and tumor.

TCRdb re-called clones via MiXCR from the PCR reads. The top ten clones hold roughly 6.1% of a sample with tens of thousands of clones, roughly 17% of them seen once. No treatment of any kind had been given to any patient before thyroid surgery. The TCR was taken from a male donor with papillary thyroid cancer or a benign thyroid nodule (not recorded which). Some clones in this sample may be carry-over from other donors' samples. The chain has TRBV2 and TRBJ1-5; D is undetermined. Material: blood. The CDR3 is CASTPGSQPQHF. CDR3 in DNA: TGTGCCAGCACCCCGGGGAGTCAGCCCCAGCATTTT.